These 9 T cell receptor beta chains were all obtained from the same sample, sequenced in a study of blood T cell repertoires in COVID-19. Assay used: immunoSEQ multiplex PCR; TCRdb lists only in-frame clones, some missing. This table has around 100,000 clones, about 90% appearing once. Sequenced input: peripheral blood. The receptors originated from a man in his forties or fifties with active COVID-19.

V gene TRBV5-8 combines with J gene TRBJ1-5; 8 positions match TRBD1. The CDR3 is made up of 14 amino acids. After removal of 4 bases from V and 1 base from J, the junction contained 1 base not matched to a gene. Germline assignment: CDR1 SGHTS and CDR2 YDEGEE. DNA for the CDR3: TGTGCCAGCAGCGGGGACAGGAGCAATCAGCCCCAGCATTTT. Protein sequence: CASSGDRSNQPQHF.

This clone rates as medium-sized. The genes are TRBV6-6 and TRBJ2-7, with D perhaps TRBD2 (7 bases). Per germline, CDR1 MNHNY and CDR2 SVGAGI (reference sequence). The ends were cut back, 6 bases at V and 2 bases at J, with 17 bases in the middle. This CDR3 is built from 15 residues. CDR3 nucleotides: TGTGCCAGCAGAGAACGGGAGGCAGGGGCCTACGAGCAGTACTTC. Protein product: CASREREAGAYEQYF.

The chain recombines TRBV20-1 with TRBJ1-2; 8 positions agree with TRBD1. The CDR3 has 13 residues. The germline gives CDR1 DFQATT, CDR2 SNEGSKA (reference sequence). With V trimmed by 3 bases and J by 8 bases, 8 bases remained unmatched. The CDR3 loop reads CSASSGGDRGYTF. CDR3 in DNA: TGCAGTGCTAGTTCAGGGGGCGACAGGGGCTACACCTTC.

This chain joins TRBV3-1 (or the pseudogene TRBV3-2) and TRBJ2-1, with D perhaps TRBD2 (5 bases). The CDR3 contains 14 residues. Germline assignment: CDR1 LGHDT and CDR2 YNNKEL (reference sequence). Deletions cut 1 base from V and 9 bases from J, with 13 bases between. CDR3 region: CASSQVSLGGEQFF. CDR3 DNA: TGTGCCAGCAGCCAAGTTTCCCTTGGAGGTGAGCAGTTCTTC.

This clone was detected only once. The chain combines TRBV7-9 with TRBJ2-3; weak D call: TRBD1 (6 bases). CDR3 length equals 15 residues. The germline CDR1 and CDR2 sequences are SEHNR and FQNEAQ (reference sequence). Trimming took off 4 bases at V and 4 bases at J, with 15 bases between the two ends. The CDR3 DNA sequence: TGTGCCAGCAGCTCTTCGACAGGAGAGGCAGATACGCAGTATTTT. As protein: CASSSSTGEADTQYF.

This clone was seen only once. The J gene is TRBJ1-1, the V gene TRBV6-5; 7 bases are shared with TRBD1. CDR3 length: 13 amino acids. V lost 7 bases and J lost 1; bases outside the gene matches: 3. The germline CDR1 and CDR2 sequences are MNHEY and SVGAGI. The CDR3 reads CASNRGKNTEAFF. Here the CDR3 DNA reads TGTGCCAGCAACAGGGGAAAGAACACTGAAGCTTTCTTT.

The J gene is TRBJ1-5, the V gene TRBV12-5, with a tentative D call TRBD1 (5 bases). The CDR3 sequence is 15 residues long. CDR1 is LGHNT, CDR2 FRNRAP, per germline. V lost 1 base and J 9 bases, leaving 16 bases between the germline ends. CDR3 DNA: TGTGCTAGTGGTTTGGGCGGGACCCTCTTCGGGCCCCAGCATTTT. Amino acid sequence: CASGLGGTLFGPQHF.

This clone has more than one count but fewer than ten. The chain joins TRBV19 to TRBJ1-6; D unresolved. V was trimmed by 1 base and J by 3 bases, leaving 7 bases between them. This CDR3 contains 15 residues. Germline assignment: CDR1 LNHDA and CDR2 SQIVND (reference sequence). The DNA of the CDR3 is TGTGCCAGTAGTATAGCAACAGTCTATAATTCACCCCTCCACTTT. Translation gives CASSIATVYNSPLHF.

In this sample, this clone turned up a few times. The chain joins TRBV7-3 to TRBJ2-1, with TRBD2 identical over 7 bases. CDR3 length: 13 residues. Per the germline V gene, CDR1 is SGHTA and CDR2 is FQGTGA. V was clipped by 6 bases and J by 4 bases; unmatched bases: 3. DNA of the CDR3: TGTGCCAGCAGTCGGGGGGAATACAATGAGCAGTTCTTC. Its protein is CASSRGEYNEQFF. The entire variable domain, with the rest obtained from reference TRBV7-3 and TRBJ2-1, is as follows: GAGVSQTPSNKVTEKGKYVELRCDPISGHTALYWYRQSLGQGPEFLIYFQGTGAADDSGLPNDRFFAVRPEGSVSTLKIQRTERGDSAVYLCASSRGEYNEQFFGPGTRLTVL.